The rows below give T cell receptor beta chains drawn from one sample of a study of cytomegalovirus exposure and HLA in healthy donors. Using immunoSEQ multiplex PCR, the repertoire was profiled, and TCRdb retains in-frame clones only, with some absent. Counted here are about 100,000 clones, roughly 77% occurring once; the ten biggest clones make up around 3.8%. The source material was PBMCs. All receptors derive from a woman aged 50 to 60 in good health and CMV-seropositive. CDR3s include the opening cysteine and the closing phenylalanine or tryptophan. A D gene is named only where the DNA matches it firmly. Expanded clones get a size class; other rows say once, few or many, or leave the size out.

size: NA
J: TRBJ1-1
length: 11
D: TRBD1
V: TRBV5-4
DNA: TGTGCCAGCAGCTTCAGGGGGCGAGCTTTCTTT
CDR3: CASSFRGRAFF

size: NA
J: TRBJ2-7
length: 13
D: TRBD1
V: TRBV2
DNA: TGTGCCAGTCGACAGGGTCCGACCTACGAGCAGTACTTC
CDR3: CASRQGPTYEQYF

size: NA
J: TRBJ2-7
length: 14
D: TRBD1
V: TRBV9
DNA: TGTGCCAGCAGCGTGGGGGACAGGGGCGACGAGCAGTACTTC
CDR3: CASSVGDRGDEQYF

size: once
J: TRBJ2-7
length: 15
D: TRBD2
V: TRBV7-9
DNA: TGTTCCAGCAGCCCACTAGCGGGACCCACGGGCGAGCAGTACTTC
CDR3: CSSSPLAGPTGEQYF

size: once
J: TRBJ2-1
length: 16
D: TRBD2
V: TRBV4-2
DNA: TGTGCCAGCAGCCAAGTTCTAACGGGGGGGGTCCATGAGCAGTTCTTC
CDR3: CASSQVLTGGVHEQFF

size: NA
J: TRBJ2-1
length: 12
D: NA
V: TRBV19
DNA: TGTGCCAGTAGTATCAATTCCAATGAGCAGTTCTTC
CDR3: CASSINSNEQFF

size: NA
J: TRBJ2-7
length: 17
D: TRBD1
V: TRBV9
DNA: TGTGCCAGCAGCCCCTCCCCGGGACAGATGAACTCCTACGAGCAGTACTTC
CDR3: CASSPSPGQMNSYEQYF

size: NA
J: TRBJ2-5
length: 13
D: TRBD2
V: TRBV2
DNA: TGTGCCAGCAGGGCCCTAGCGGGAGAGACCCAGTACTTC
CDR3: CASRALAGETQYF

size: NA
J: TRBJ2-1
length: 17
D: NA
V: TRBV19
DNA: TGTGCCAGTAGTATAGATCTGGGGCTAGGGGCCTACAATGAGCAGTTCTTC
CDR3: CASSIDLGLGAYNEQFF

size: NA
J: TRBJ2-7
length: 14
D: NA
V: TRBV21-1
DNA: TGTGCCAGCAGTGAGCGGGTAAGCTCCTACGAGCAGTACTTC
CDR3: CASSERVSSYEQYF

size: NA
J: TRBJ1-1
length: 15
D: NA
V: TRBV5-1
DNA: TGCGCCAGCAGTTCCGGGACATATATAGAGACTGAAGCTTTCTTT
CDR3: CASSSGTYIETEAFF

size: NA
J: TRBJ1-1
length: 14
D: NA
V: TRBV2
DNA: TGTGCCAGCAACAGAGGCCAGGATGAGAGGGCAGCTTTCTTT
CDR3: CASNRGQDERAAFF

size: NA
J: TRBJ1-1
length: 13
D: NA
V: TRBV11-2
DNA: TGTGCCAGCAGCTTAACAGGGAACACTGAAGCTTTCTTT
CDR3: CASSLTGNTEAFF

size: NA
J: TRBJ1-1
length: 14
D: NA
V: TRBV18
DNA: TGTGCCAGCTCACCGAACACCATGGTCACTGAAGCTTTCTTT
CDR3: CASSPNTMVTEAFF

size: NA
J: TRBJ2-5
length: 13
D: TRBD1
V: TRBV10-1
DNA: TGCGCCAGCAGTTCGGACAGGAGGGAGACCCAGTACTTC
CDR3: CASSSDRRETQYF

size: NA
J: TRBJ2-3
length: 14
D: NA
V: TRBV4-1
DNA: TGCGCCAGCGGTTGGATGCGGCACACAGATACGCAGTATTTT
CDR3: CASGWMRHTDTQYF

size: few
J: TRBJ1-2
length: 15
D: TRBD1
V: TRBV5-4
DNA: TGTGCCAGCAGCTCACCTACAGGGGGCAGATATGGCTACACCTTC
CDR3: CASSSPTGGRYGYTF

size: NA
J: TRBJ1-2
length: 14
D: TRBD1
V: TRBV4-1
DNA: TGCGCCAGCAGCCCACCAACAGGGGACTATGGCTACACCTTC
CDR3: CASSPPTGDYGYTF

size: NA
J: TRBJ1-2
length: 15
D: TRBD1
V: TRBV9
DNA: TGTGCCAGCAGCCCCCCTGCCGGACAGGGCGGGGGCTACACCTTC
CDR3: CASSPPAGQGGGYTF

size: once
J: TRBJ1-4
length: 15
D: NA
V: TRBV5-1
DNA: TGCGCCAGCACCCTGGCGGGGGTGGCTAATGAAAAACTGTTTTTT
CDR3: CASTLAGVANEKLFF

size: NA
J: TRBJ1-2
length: 15
D: NA
V: TRBV5-4
DNA: TGTGCCAGCAGCTTGGACCAGGGCAGGAACTATGGCTACACCTTC
CDR3: CASSLDQGRNYGYTF

size: few
J: TRBJ2-5
length: 16
D: TRBD2
V: TRBV30
DNA: TGTGCCTGGAGTGTACTTAGGACTAGCGGGACGGAGACCCAGTACTTC
CDR3: CAWSVLRTSGTETQYF

size: NA
J: TRBJ2-5
length: 14
D: NA
V: TRBV15
DNA: TGTGCCACCAGCAGAGGGGGCAGCCAAGAGACCCAGTACTTC
CDR3: CATSRGGSQETQYF

size: NA
J: TRBJ1-1
length: 13
D: NA
V: TRBV11-3
DNA: TGTGCCAGCAGTCGGACAGTTGCCACTGAAGCTTTCTTT
CDR3: CASSRTVATEAFF

size: NA
J: TRBJ2-5
length: 15
D: TRBD2
V: TRBV15
DNA: TGTGCCACCAGCAGGGGACTAGCTAACCAAGAGACCCAGTACTTC
CDR3: CATSRGLANQETQYF

size: NA
J: TRBJ1-5
length: 13
D: NA
V: TRBV7-7
DNA: TGTGCTAGCTCTGAGACGGTAGGGGGGCCCCAGCATTTT
CDR3: CASSETVGGPQHF

size: few
J: TRBJ1-2
length: 16
D: NA
V: TRBV9
DNA: TGTGCCAGCAGCGGGACAGACTCACTTTGGGACTATGGCTACACCTTC
CDR3: CASSGTDSLWDYGYTF

size: few
J: TRBJ2-1
length: 16
D: NA
V: TRBV18
DNA: TGTGCCAGCCATGCCCGGGGTGAGGATCCCTACAATGAGCAGTTCTTC
CDR3: CASHARGEDPYNEQFF

size: NA
J: TRBJ1-5
length: 16
D: NA
V: TRBV23-1
DNA: TGCGCCAGCACCGAAAGGAACAGTCGCCCAAATCAGCCCCAGCATTTT
CDR3: CASTERNSRPNQPQHF

size: NA
J: TRBJ2-1
length: 14
D: TRBD2
V: TRBV7-9
DNA: TGTGCCAGCAGCTTACTAGCGGGTGAAAATGAGCAGTTCTTC
CDR3: CASSLLAGENEQFF

size: NA
J: TRBJ2-7
length: 14
D: TRBD1
V: TRBV11-3
DNA: TGTGCCAGCAGCTCCCCGGGACAGGACTACGAGCAGTACTTC
CDR3: CASSSPGQDYEQYF

size: NA
J: TRBJ1-6
length: 16
D: TRBD1
V: TRBV5-4
DNA: TGTGCCAGCAGCGACTGGGACAGAAACTATAATTCACCCCTCCACTTT
CDR3: CASSDWDRNYNSPLHF

size: NA
J: TRBJ2-7
length: 16
D: TRBD1
V: TRBV13
DNA: TGTGCCAGCAGCTTAGGGGACAGGGCTCTCAGGTACGAGCAGTACTTC
CDR3: CASSLGDRALRYEQYF

size: few
J: TRBJ2-1
length: 14
D: TRBD1
V: TRBV13
DNA: TGTGCCAGCAGCCCGGGACAGGACCTCAATGAGCAGTTCTTC
CDR3: CASSPGQDLNEQFF

size: few
J: TRBJ1-1
length: 13
D: NA
V: TRBV10-3
DNA: TGTGCCATCAGTGAGTCGGCTCCCACTGAAGCTTTCTTT
CDR3: CAISESAPTEAFF

size: NA
J: TRBJ1-2
length: 18
D: NA
V: TRBV6-1
DNA: TGTGCCAGCAGTGAACCAAGCTCCGGGACACTATCTAACTATGGCTACACCTTC
CDR3: CASSEPSSGTLSNYGYTF

size: NA
J: TRBJ1-6
length: 12
D: NA
V: TRBV25-1
DNA: TGTGCCAGCAGTGAACAAAATTCACCCCTCCACTTT
CDR3: CASSEQNSPLHF